Listed here is a single T cell receptor beta chain. Its specificity is not known. TCRdb reprocessed the 5' RACE reads via MiXCR and lists one record per CDR3 protein. The table records about 57,000 distinct CDR3 sequences, 9.5% to 15% of them present only once. Losses at the gene ends were 4 bases for V and 4 bases for J; bases not matched to a gene: 10. Germline CDR1 LNHDA, CDR2 SQIVND (reference sequence). The CDR3 runs to 16 residues. This record comes from a study of T-cell memory formation after mild COVID-19. The study, taken as a whole, reports: Contracting clones, day 15 to 85, had balanced CD4/CD8, and later expanders favored CD4+.

This TCR derives from a man aged 18 to 29 who had mild COVID-19 (a few samples of this study predate the infection). Cell type and time point are not known. This chain joins TRBV19 and TRBJ2-7; 10 bases fit TRBD2. The sequencing input was PBMCs or a T cell subset sorted from them (not recorded which). In DNA form, the CDR3 reads TGTGCCAGTAGTAATTTCGGACTAGCGGAAATTTACGAGCAGTACTTC. This gives the protein CASSNFGLAEIYEQYF.